The source of this T cell receptor (beta chain) is a study of T cell repertoires in cytomegalovirus infection. For the study at large: Indications of both CMV infection and matching HLA type were provided by public TCR beta signatures.

Findings of the study overall: Identification of carriers of CMV plus the relevant HLA was performed using cumulative public TCR beta family frequency. What dominated the ex vivo response were HLA-C-restricted CMV-specific TCR beta clonotypes.

TCRdb processed the reads anew with MiXCR; each CDR3 protein has one entry. The sample comprises fewer than 200,000 distinct CDR3 sequences, less than 9.5% of which are singletons, and about 4.6% rests with the top ten. As regards this clonotype: Its antigen remains unknown.

Between the trimmed V and J ends, which lost 6 bases and 0 bases, there was a span of 14 bases. CDR3 size: 15 residues. Germline V lookup: CDR1 MDHEN, CDR2 SYDVKM. This clonotype was sampled from a human donor in good health (CMV status not recorded). Some clones in this sample may be carry-over from other donors' samples. Sequencing input: PBMCs. The gene calls are TRBV28 and TRBJ2-5; tentatively, D is TRBD1 (6 bases). In nucleotides, the CDR3 is TGTGCCAGCAGGCGTAGGCAGGGGCACCAAGAGACCCAGTACTTC. Translation: CASRRRQGHQETQYF.